Sequencing of this T cell receptor beta chain was carried out in a study of human T cells and chemical hapten exposure. Looked up from germline, CDR1 is DFQATT and CDR2 is SNEGSKA (reference sequence). The germline V and J ends were trimmed by 3 bases and 3 bases, with 8 bases remaining between them. CDR3 length: 12 amino acids. Time point meaning: patch test 1, 2 weeks after DPC sensitization. The sample's treatment: therapeutic diphenylcyclopropenone sensitization with weekly scalp DPC. MiXCR, applied by TCRdb to the RACE reads, yields one record per CDR3 protein. The table records roughly 120,000 distinct CDR3 sequences, 12% of them present only once.

Specimen: whole blood, collected in connection with sensitization to the hapten diphenylcyclopropenone (DPC). The genes are TRBV20-1 and TRBJ2-5; a possible D gene is TRBD1 (6 bases). This TCR was recovered from a woman aged 50 to 60 with alopecia areata. Some clones in this sample may be carry-over from other donors' samples. CDR3 DNA sequence: TGCAGTGCTAGCAGGGGCGAAGAGACCCAGTACTTC. Residues: CSASRGEETQYF.